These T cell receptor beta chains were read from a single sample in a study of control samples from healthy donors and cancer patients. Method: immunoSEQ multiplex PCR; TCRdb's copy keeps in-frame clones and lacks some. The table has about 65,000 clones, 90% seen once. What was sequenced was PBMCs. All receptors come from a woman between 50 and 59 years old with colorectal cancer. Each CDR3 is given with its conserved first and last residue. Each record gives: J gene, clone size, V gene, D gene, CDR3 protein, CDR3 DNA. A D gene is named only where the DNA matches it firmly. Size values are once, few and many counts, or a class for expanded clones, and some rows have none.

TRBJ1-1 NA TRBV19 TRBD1 CASITTGEATEAFF TGTGCCAGTATCACGACAGGGGAGGCCACTGAAGCTTTCTTT
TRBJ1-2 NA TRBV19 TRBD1 CASSSRQGGTYGYTF TGTGCCAGTAGTTCACGACAGGGAGGTACCTATGGCTACACCTTC
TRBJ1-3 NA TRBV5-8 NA CASSSDRIPGNTIYF TGTGCCAGCAGCTCTGACAGGATACCTGGAAACACCATATATTTT
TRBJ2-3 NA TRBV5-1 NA CASSPGQLTDTQYF TGCGCCAGCAGCCCTGGACAGCTCACAGATACGCAGTATTTT
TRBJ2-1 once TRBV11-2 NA CASSLRLVSNEQFF TGTGCCAGCAGCTTACGACTAGTCTCCAATGAGCAGTTCTTC
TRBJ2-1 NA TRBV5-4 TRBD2 CASSLPPSGDPYNEQFF TGTGCCAGCAGCTTGCCCCCTAGCGGGGACCCCTACAATGAGCAGTTCTTC
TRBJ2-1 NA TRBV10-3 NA CAIMDGVYNEQFF TGTGCCATCATGGACGGGGTCTACAATGAGCAGTTCTTC
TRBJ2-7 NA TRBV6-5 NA CATLGHQFTYEQYF TGTGCCACCTTGGGACACCAATTTACCTACGAGCAGTACTTC
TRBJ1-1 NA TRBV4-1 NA CASSQDLGAADTEAFF TGCGCCAGCAGCCAAGATCTGGGAGCCGCGGACACTGAAGCTTTCTTT
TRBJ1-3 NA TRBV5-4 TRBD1 CASSLDPGTGGNTIYF TGTGCCAGCAGCTTGGACCCCGGGACAGGGGGAAACACCATATATTTT
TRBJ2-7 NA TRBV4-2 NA CASSQGTGSSYEQYF TGTGCCAGCAGCCAAGGGACTGGGAGCTCCTACGAGCAGTACTTC
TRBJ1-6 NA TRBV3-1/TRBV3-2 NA CASSQVGSSPLHF TGTGCCAGCAGCCAAGTAGGTTCGTCACCCCTCCACTTT
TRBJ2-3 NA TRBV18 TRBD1 CASSPKGQGSLTDTQYF TGTGCCAGCTCTCCTAAAGGACAGGGAAGCCTCACAGATACGCAGTATTTT
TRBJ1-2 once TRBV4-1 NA CASRAANYGYTF TGCGCCAGCCGGGCAGCAAACTATGGCTACACCTTC
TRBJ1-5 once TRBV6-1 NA CASSEASLNRYQPQHF TGTGCCAGCAGTGAAGCGAGTCTGAACAGATATCAGCCCCAGCATTTT
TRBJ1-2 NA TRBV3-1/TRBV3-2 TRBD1 CASSTRTGGNYGYTF TGTGCCAGCAGCACGCGGACAGGGGGAAACTATGGCTACACCTTC
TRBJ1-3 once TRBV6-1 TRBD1 CASSDPGQLNTIYF TGTGCCAGCAGTGACCCGGGACAGCTGAACACCATATATTTT
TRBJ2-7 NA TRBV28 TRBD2 CASSIAGGHPYEQYF TGTGCCAGCAGTATAGCGGGGGGCCATCCCTACGAGCAGTACTTC
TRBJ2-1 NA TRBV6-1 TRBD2 CASSEYLGLTSGRLLF TGTGCCAGCAGTGAATATTTAGGGCTAACCAGCGGGAGATTGCTCTTC
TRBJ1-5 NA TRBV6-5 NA CASSYGFGANQPQHF TGTGCCAGCAGTTACGGGTTTGGGGCTAATCAGCCCCAGCATTTT
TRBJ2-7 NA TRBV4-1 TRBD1 CASSQDRIGQGAYEQYF TGCGCCAGCAGCCAAGATCGGATAGGACAGGGGGCGTACGAGCAGTACTTC
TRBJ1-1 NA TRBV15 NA CATSRDYRNTEAFF TGTGCCACCAGCAGAGATTACCGGAACACTGAAGCTTTCTTT
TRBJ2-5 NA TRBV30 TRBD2 CAWSPFQGGPETQYF TGTGCCTGGAGTCCCTTTCAGGGAGGGCCAGAGACCCAGTACTTC
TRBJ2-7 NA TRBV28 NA CASSSLLGTVSYEQYF TGTGCCAGCAGTTCTTTGTTGGGTACCGTAAGCTACGAGCAGTACTTC
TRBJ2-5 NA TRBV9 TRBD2 CASGTSGGSWETQYF TGTGCCAGCGGGACTAGCGGCGGATCATGGGAGACCCAGTACTTC
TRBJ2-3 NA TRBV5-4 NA CASSQNTDTQYF TGTGCCAGCAGCCAAAACACAGATACGCAGTATTTT
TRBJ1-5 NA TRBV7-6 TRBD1 CASSLGQGVGQPQHF TGTGCCAGCAGCTTAGGACAGGGGGTCGGTCAGCCCCAGCATTTT
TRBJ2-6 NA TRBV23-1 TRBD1 CASSQCSRGLRAGANVLTF TGCGCCAGCAGTCAATGTTCTAGGGGGCTGAGGGCTGGGGCCAACGTCCTGACTTTC
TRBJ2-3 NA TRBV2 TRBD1 CASSVHRGGNTDTQYF TGTGCCAGCAGCGTACACAGGGGTGGAAACACAGATACGCAGTATTTT
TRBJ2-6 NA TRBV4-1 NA CASSHRSSGANVLTF TGCGCCAGCAGCCACAGGAGCTCTGGGGCCAACGTCCTGACTTTC
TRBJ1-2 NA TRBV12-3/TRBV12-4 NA CASSLALGGYTF TGTGCCAGCAGTTTAGCGCTGGGGGGCTACACCTTC
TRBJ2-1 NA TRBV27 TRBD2 CASSLAGRAFDEQFF TGTGCCAGCAGTTTAGCCGGGAGGGCCTTCGATGAGCAGTTCTTC
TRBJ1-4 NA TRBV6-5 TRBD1 CASSTGVLNEKLFF TGTGCCAGCAGTACAGGGGTCCTAAATGAAAAACTGTTTTTT
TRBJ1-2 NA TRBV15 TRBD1 CATSRDRRQGARLDGYTF TGTGCCACCAGCAGAGATCGGAGACAGGGGGCTCGGTTGGATGGCTACACCTTC
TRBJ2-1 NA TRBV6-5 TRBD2 CASRFSGAVYNEQFF TGTGCCAGCAGATTCAGCGGGGCCGTCTACAATGAGCAGTTCTTC
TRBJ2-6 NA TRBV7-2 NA CASSPKLGDDVLTF TGTGCCAGCAGCCCAAAACTCGGGGACGACGTCCTGACTTTC
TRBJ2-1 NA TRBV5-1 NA CASRDDAYEQFF TGCGCCAGCAGAGACGATGCCTATGAGCAGTTCTTC
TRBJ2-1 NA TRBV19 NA CASKNTELYNEQFF TGTGCCAGCAAAAACACGGAACTTTACAATGAGCAGTTCTTC
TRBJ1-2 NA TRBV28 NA CASSLKGVGYTF TGTGCCAGCAGCCTTAAAGGGGTCGGCTACACCTTC
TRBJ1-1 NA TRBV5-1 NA CASSLESRFEAFF TGCGCCAGCAGCTTGGAGAGTAGATTTGAAGCTTTCTTT
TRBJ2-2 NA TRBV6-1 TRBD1 CASSKERQGRAKLDRELFF TGTGCCAGCAGTAAAGAGAGACAGGGACGGGCCAAGTTGGACCGGGAGCTGTTTTTT
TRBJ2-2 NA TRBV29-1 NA CSVGRPGGTGELFF TGCAGCGTTGGGCGACCTGGAGGCACCGGGGAGCTGTTTTTT
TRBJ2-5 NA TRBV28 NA CASSLFGGLRETQYF TGTGCCAGCAGTTTATTCGGGGGATTGAGAGAGACCCAGTACTTC
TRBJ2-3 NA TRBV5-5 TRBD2 CASSLNLGGGPADTQYF TGTGCCAGCAGCTTGAATTTGGGGGGAGGGCCCGCAGATACGCAGTATTTT
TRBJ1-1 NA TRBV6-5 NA CASKWGVTEAFF TGTGCCAGCAAGTGGGGTGTCACTGAAGCTTTCTTT
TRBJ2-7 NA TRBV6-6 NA CASSKNSRSQYF TGTGCCAGCAGTAAAAACTCCCGTTCACAGTACTTC
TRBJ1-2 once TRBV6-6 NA CASSYEGGSVYGYTF TGTGCCAGCAGTTACGAAGGGGGTTCCGTCTATGGCTACACCTTC
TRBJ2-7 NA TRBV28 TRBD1 CASSKTGGLAYEQYF TGTGCCAGCAGTAAGACAGGGGGTTTGGCCTACGAGCAGTACTTC
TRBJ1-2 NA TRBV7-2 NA CASSSLRGYLQGYTF TGTGCCAGCAGCTCCCTAAGGGGATATTTACAGGGCTACACCTTC
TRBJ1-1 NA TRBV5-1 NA CASSLDRNTEAFF TGCGCCAGCAGCTTGGACAGGAACACTGAAGCTTTCTTT
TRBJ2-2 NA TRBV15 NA CATSRQAPNTGELFF TGTGCCACCAGCAGACAAGCACCGAACACCGGGGAGCTGTTTTTT
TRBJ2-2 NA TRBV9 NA CASSVEGTSAYGELFF TGTGCCAGCAGCGTAGAGGGGACTTCGGCCTACGGGGAGCTGTTTTTT
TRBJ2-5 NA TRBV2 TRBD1 CASSARGGRAYQETQYF TGTGCCAGCAGTGCGAGAGGGGGCAGAGCTTACCAAGAGACCCAGTACTTC
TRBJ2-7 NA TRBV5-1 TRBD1 CASSFGGQGNEQYF TGCGCCAGCAGCTTTGGGGGACAGGGGAATGAGCAGTACTTC
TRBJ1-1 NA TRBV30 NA CAWSDSGKAFF TGTGCCTGGAGTGATTCAGGGAAAGCTTTCTTT
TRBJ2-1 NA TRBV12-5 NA CASGFAPPSEQFF TGTGCTAGTGGTTTTGCCCCGCCGAGTGAGCAGTTCTTC